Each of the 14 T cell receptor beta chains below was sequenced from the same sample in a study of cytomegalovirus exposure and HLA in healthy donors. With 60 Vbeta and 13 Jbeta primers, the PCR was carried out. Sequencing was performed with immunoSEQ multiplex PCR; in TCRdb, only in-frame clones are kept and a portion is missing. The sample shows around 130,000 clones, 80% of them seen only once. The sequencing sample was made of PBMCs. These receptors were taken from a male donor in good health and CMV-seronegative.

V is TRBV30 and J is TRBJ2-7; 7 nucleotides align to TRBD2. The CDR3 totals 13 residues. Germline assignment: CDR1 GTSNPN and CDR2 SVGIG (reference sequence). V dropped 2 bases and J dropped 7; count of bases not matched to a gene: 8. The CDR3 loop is CAWSFGGNWEQYF. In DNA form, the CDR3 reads TGTGCCTGGAGTTTCGGGGGGAATTGGGAGCAGTACTTC.

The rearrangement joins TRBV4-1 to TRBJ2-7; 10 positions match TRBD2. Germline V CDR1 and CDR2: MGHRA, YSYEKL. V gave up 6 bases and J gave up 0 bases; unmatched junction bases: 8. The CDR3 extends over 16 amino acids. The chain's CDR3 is CASRHLLAGDSYEQYF. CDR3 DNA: TGCGCCAGCAGACATCTCCTAGCGGGGGACTCCTACGAGCAGTACTTC.

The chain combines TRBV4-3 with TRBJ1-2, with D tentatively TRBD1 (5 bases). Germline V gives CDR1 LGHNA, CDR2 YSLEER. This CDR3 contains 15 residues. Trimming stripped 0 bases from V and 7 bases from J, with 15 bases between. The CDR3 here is CASSQDWGGDSGYTF. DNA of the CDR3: TGCGCCAGCAGCCAAGATTGGGGCGGAGATAGTGGCTACACCTTC.

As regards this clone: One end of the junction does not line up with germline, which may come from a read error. CDR3 DNA sequence: TGTTCCAGCAGCTTAGATGGCGGATACCCTAGCGAGCAGTACTTC. Translated: CSSSLDGGYPSEQYF. The chain has TRBV7-9 and TRBJ2-7; no clear D gene. This CDR3 contains 15 residues. Germline CDR1 and CDR2: SEHNR and FQNEAQ (reference sequence). Using reference TRBV7-9 and TRBJ2-7 for the parts outside the CDR3, the full variable domain is DTGVSQNPRHKITKRGQNVTFRCDPISEHNRLYWYRQTLGQGPEFLTYFQNEAQLEKSRLLSDRFSAERPKGSFSTLEIQRTEQGDSAMYLCSSSLDGGYPSEQYFGPGTRLTVT.

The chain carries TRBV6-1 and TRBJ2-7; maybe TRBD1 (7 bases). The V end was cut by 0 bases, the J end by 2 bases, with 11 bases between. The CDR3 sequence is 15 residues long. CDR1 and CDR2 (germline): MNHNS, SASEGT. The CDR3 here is CASSEAQGGPYEQYF. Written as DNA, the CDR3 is TGTGCCAGCAGTGAAGCGCAGGGGGGTCCCTACGAGCAGTACTTC.

In nucleotides, the CDR3 is TGCGCCAGCAGCCAAGCATGGCTAGCGACTTCCTACGAGCAGTACTTC. Its protein is CASSQAWLATSYEQYF. V gene TRBV4-3 combines with J gene TRBJ2-7, with TRBD2 as a possible D gene (6 bases). V lost 1 base and J lost 1, with 14 bases in between. CDR1 is LGHNA and CDR2 is YSLEER in the germline V gene. The CDR3 contains 16 residues.

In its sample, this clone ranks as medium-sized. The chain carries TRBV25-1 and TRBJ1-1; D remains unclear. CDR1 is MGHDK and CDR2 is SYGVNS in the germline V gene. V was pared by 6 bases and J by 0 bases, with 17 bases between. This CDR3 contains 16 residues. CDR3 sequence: CASSLAFEPLNTEAFF. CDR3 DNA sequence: TGTGCCAGCAGCCTAGCTTTCGAGCCCTTGAACACTGAAGCTTTCTTT.

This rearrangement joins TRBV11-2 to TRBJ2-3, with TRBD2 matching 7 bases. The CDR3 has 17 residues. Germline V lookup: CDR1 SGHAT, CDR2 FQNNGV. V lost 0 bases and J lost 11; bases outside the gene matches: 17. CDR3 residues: CASSLDLTSLSLWGQYF. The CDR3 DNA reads TGTGCCAGCAGCTTAGATCTGACTAGCCTAAGCCTTTGGGGGCAGTATTTT.

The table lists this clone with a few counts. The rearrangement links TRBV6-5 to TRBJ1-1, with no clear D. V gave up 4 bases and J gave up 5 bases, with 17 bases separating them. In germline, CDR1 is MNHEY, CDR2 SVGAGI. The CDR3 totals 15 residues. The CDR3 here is CASSLDFYPETEAFF. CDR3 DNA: TGTGCCAGCAGTTTGGACTTTTACCCGGAGACTGAAGCTTTCTTT.

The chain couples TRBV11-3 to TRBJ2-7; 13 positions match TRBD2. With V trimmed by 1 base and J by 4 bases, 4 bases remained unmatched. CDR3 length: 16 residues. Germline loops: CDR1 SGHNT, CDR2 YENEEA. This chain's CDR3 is CASSLGGLAGEYEQYF. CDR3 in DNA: TGTGCCAGCAGCTTAGGCGGACTAGCGGGAGAATACGAGCAGTACTTC.

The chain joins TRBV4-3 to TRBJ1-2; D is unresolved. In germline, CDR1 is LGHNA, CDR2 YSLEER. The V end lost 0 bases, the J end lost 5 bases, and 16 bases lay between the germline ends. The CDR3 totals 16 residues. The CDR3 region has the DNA TGCGCCAGCAGCCAAGAAAGGACTCAACCATTGTATGGCTACACCTTC. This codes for CASSQERTQPLYGYTF.

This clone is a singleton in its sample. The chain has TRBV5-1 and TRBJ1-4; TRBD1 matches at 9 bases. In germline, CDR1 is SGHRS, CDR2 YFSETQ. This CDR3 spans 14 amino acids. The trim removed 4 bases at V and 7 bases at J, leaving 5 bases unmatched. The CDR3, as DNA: TGCGCCAGCAGCACCGGGACAGGGACTGAAAAACTGTTTTTT. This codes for CASSTGTGTEKLFF.

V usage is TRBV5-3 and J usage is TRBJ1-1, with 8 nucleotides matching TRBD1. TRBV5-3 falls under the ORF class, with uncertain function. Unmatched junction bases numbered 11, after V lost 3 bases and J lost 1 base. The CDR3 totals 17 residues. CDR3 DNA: TGTGCCAGAAGCTCCGAGACAGGGGAGGATGAGAACACTGAAGCTTTCTTT. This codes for CARSSETGEDENTEAFF.

The DNA for the CDR3 is TGCGCCAGCAGCCAATCCCAATCGGGGGACTATGGCTACACCTTC. This gives the protein CASSQSQSGDYGYTF. The chain links TRBV4-3 to TRBJ1-2; TRBD1 might be the D (5 bases). This CDR3 comprises 15 residues. Germline V CDR1 and CDR2: LGHNA, YSLEER. V lost 2 bases, J lost 3 bases, and 13 bases lay in between.